These T cell receptor beta chains were read from a single sample in a study of regulatory T cells in long-lasting Graves disease. MiXCR was run by TCRdb on the multiplex PCR reads, yielding one entry per CDR3 protein. The table shows 600,000 to 850,000 distinct CDR3 sequences, with around 32% occurring only once. The sample was peripheral blood mononuclear cells (PBMCs), taken when the disease was refractory, from a patient treated with antithyroid drugs. These TCRs come from a female donor with Graves disease. The CDR3 runs from the conserved cysteine through the conserved F or W. Fields, in order: clone size, D gene, J gene, V gene, CDR3 DNA, CDR3 protein. A D gene is named only where the DNA matches it firmly. Clone sizes are given selectively: once, few, many, or a class where the clone is expanded.

>NA|NA|TRBJ1-1|TRBV5-1
TGCGCCAGCAGCACCGGGACAACAACGGGGACTGAAGCTTTCTTT
CASSTGTTTGTEAFF
>many|NA|TRBJ2-7|TRBV6-5
TGTGCCAGCAGTTACACCCAATCCTACGAGCAGTACTTC
CASSYTQSYEQYF
>many|NA|TRBJ2-2|TRBV12-3/TRBV12-4
TGTGCCAGCAGACAAGCGGGACAGGTGAACACCGGGGAGCTGTTTTTT
CASRQAGQVNTGELFF
>many|NA|TRBJ2-7|TRBV12-3/TRBV12-4
TGTGCCAGCAGCACACACTACGAGCAGTACTTC
CASSTHYEQYF
>NA|NA|TRBJ1-5|TRBV19
TGTGCCAGTAGTAGGTCGACAGGACCTAGCAATCAGCCCCAGCATTTT
CASSRSTGPSNQPQHF
>few|NA|TRBJ2-5|TRBV7-3
TGTGCCAGCAGCCCTCGACCCGCAGACCAAGAGACCCAGTACTTC
CASSPRPADQETQYF
>few|NA|TRBJ1-1|TRBV29-1
TGCAGCGCCAACAGTTACACTGAAGCTTTCTTT
CSANSYTEAFF
>many|TRBD1|TRBJ1-4|TRBV7-9
TGTGCCAGCAGTTATGGACAGGGGGAAAAACTGTTTTTT
CASSYGQGEKLFF
>few|TRBD1|TRBJ2-1|TRBV6-1
TGTGCCAGCAGTGCTCTTAGCCAGACCGGGACAGGGGCCTACAATGAGCAGTTCTTC
CASSALSQTGTGAYNEQFF
>NA|NA|TRBJ2-1|TRBV11-1
TGTGCCAGCAGCTTATTGGTGGTGGACAGCGAGCAGTTCTTC
CASSLLVVDSEQFF
>many|TRBD1|TRBJ1-5|TRBV28
TGTGCCAGCAGTTTCCGGGACAGGGGGTATCGTGGCAATCAGCCCCAGCATTTT
CASSFRDRGYRGNQPQHF
>few|TRBD2|TRBJ2-2|TRBV5-1
TGCGCCAGCAGCTTGGAACCTAGCGGGACGGGGTGGACCGGGGAGCTGTTTTTT
CASSLEPSGTGWTGELFF
>NA|TRBD2|TRBJ2-2|TRBV7-2
TGTGCCAGCAGCTTTCATCCGGGACTAGCGGGACAGAACACCGGGGAGCTGTTTTTT
CASSFHPGLAGQNTGELFF
>NA|TRBD1|TRBJ1-1|TRBV29-1
TGCAGCGTTGCCCAGACAGGGGGGAACACTGAAGCTTTCTTT
CSVAQTGGNTEAFF
>NA|NA|TRBJ1-2|TRBV25-1
TGTGCCAGCAGCCCACTGGGGAGAATACACTATGGCTACACCTTC
CASSPLGRIHYGYTF
>NA|NA|TRBJ1-2|TRBV20-1
TGCAGTGCTCCCAAGGTTGGGGAAGGCTATGGCTACACCTTC
CSAPKVGEGYGYTF
>NA|NA|TRBJ2-7|TRBV12-3/TRBV12-4
TGTGCCAGCAGTTTAGGTATCAGTAGCTCCTACGAGCAGTACTTC
CASSLGISSSYEQYF
>few|TRBD2|TRBJ2-5|TRBV6-1
TGTGCCAGCAGTGAATCCGTGAGCGGGAGACCGGGAGAGACCCAGTACTTC
CASSESVSGRPGETQYF
>NA|NA|TRBJ2-5|TRBV24-1
TGTGCCACCAGTGATTCGACCAGCCAGACCCAGTACTTC
CATSDSTSQTQYF
>NA|TRBD1|TRBJ2-7|TRBV7-2
TGTGCCAGCAGCAGGTCCGGGACAGGGGTTCCCTTCGAGCAGTACTTC
CASSRSGTGVPFEQYF
>once|NA|TRBJ2-2|TRBV6-5
TGTGCCAGCAGTTACCTCCGATGGGGATCGAACACCGGGGAGCTGTTTTTT
CASSYLRWGSNTGELFF
>NA|NA|TRBJ1-4|TRBV9
TGTGCCAGCAGCGTCACGATCGGGTCCCAGGTGTTTTTT
CASSVTIGSQVFF
>NA|NA|TRBJ2-2|TRBV9
TGTGCCAGCAGCGTAGCGTTGCGGAGCACCGGGGAGCTGTTTTTT
CASSVALRSTGELFF
>many|TRBD1|TRBJ1-1|TRBV28
TGTGCCAGCAGTTTATCTGGACAGGGTAACGCTGAAGCTTTCTTT
CASSLSGQGNAEAFF
>few|TRBD1|TRBJ1-5|TRBV30
TGTGCCTGGAGTGTAGGACAGGGGGTACAGCCCCAGCATTTT
CAWSVGQGVQPQHF
>NA|TRBD1|TRBJ1-4|TRBV3-1
TGTGCCAGCAGCCAGCAGGGACAGGGGTACGAAAAACTGTTTTTT
CASSQQGQGYEKLFF
>few|NA|TRBJ1-1|TRBV27
TGTGCCAGCAGTCCGCTCAGGAGTGGGGGGGCGGAAGCTTTCTTT
CASSPLRSGGAEAFF
>many|TRBD2|TRBJ2-7|TRBV11-2
TGTGCCAGCAGCTTAGAGGGACTAGCTTCCTACGAGCAGTACTTC
CASSLEGLASYEQYF
>NA|TRBD1|TRBJ1-1|TRBV12-3/TRBV12-4
TGTGCCAGCAGTTTAGCCGGACAGGGGGCGGACACTGAAGCTTTCTTT
CASSLAGQGADTEAFF